This T cell receptor (beta chain) came from a study of control samples from healthy donors and cancer patients. This clone showed up just a few times. V gave up 3 bases and J gave up 8 bases, with 2 bases separating them. This CDR3 has 11 residues. Germline V CDR1 and CDR2: MDHEN, SYDVKM. The method was immunoSEQ multiplex PCR; TCRdb's version includes in-frame clones alone and lacks a portion of them. The sample has 170,000 or so clones; approximately 92% are singletons. The receptor was isolated from a man between 18 and 35 years old in good health. The chain recombines TRBV28 with TRBJ1-6, with unresolved D. Sequenced: blood. CDR3 region: CASSLDSPLHF. CDR3 bases: TGTGCCAGCAGTTTGGATTCACCCCTCCACTTT.